This paragraph covers one T cell receptor beta chain sequence. This sample is drawn from a study of blood T cell repertoires in COVID-19. Authors' methods: Reference gene primer amplification yielded estimated nucleated cell counts. Sequencing used immunoSEQ multiplex PCR; TCRdb keeps in-frame clones, though not all of them. The V and J calls and clone size come from that table; D and trimming were worked out from the DNA. This repertoire shows 100,000 to 150,000 clones, approximately 86% found once; its top ten account for about 2.3%. Participants, roughly 18 to 89 years old, spanned fewer than 25 US areas. Which cohort a participant joined came from the clinical history participants gave. Germline V gene data show CDR1 as SQVTM and CDR2 as ANQGSEA. This CDR3 has 12 amino acids. V shed 4 bases and J shed 7 bases, with 13 bases lying between them.

The specimen sequenced was PBMCs or T cells enriched from blood (not recorded which). The rearrangement uses TRBV29-1 and TRBJ1-1; TRBD1 might be the D (6 bases). This clonotype originated in a woman in her 50s who had recovered from COVID-19. This chain's CDR3 is CSVGSGGVEAFF. For the CDR3, the DNA is TGCAGCGTTGGGTCTGGGGGCGTTGAAGCTTTCTTT.